The 19 T cell receptor beta chains below were found in one sample sequenced in a study of shared clonotypes between healthy human individuals. Only in-frame clones appear in the TCRdb table, and some are missing; sequencing was by immunoSEQ multiplex PCR. Of about 480,000 clones detected, nearly 80% appear once; the ten largest clones hold under 15%. The source material was PBMCs. These receptors originate from a woman in her thirties or forties in good health. Some clones in this sample may be carry-over from other donors' samples.

This clone was detected a few times. One base separates it from a far larger clone, so it is likely a read error. The gene calls are TRBV29-1 and TRBJ2-5; D is possibly TRBD1 or TRBD2 (5 bases each). Germline CDR1 SQVTM, CDR2 ANQGSEA. The CDR3 consists of 14 residues. The CDR3 region is CSVGGGQVAETQHF. The DNA of the CDR3 is TGCAGCGTTGGGGGCGGGCAGGTCGCGGAGACCCAGCACTTC. Drawing the rest from reference TRBV29-1 and TRBJ2-5, the complete variable domain is SAVISQKPSRDICQRGTSLTIQCQVDSQVTMMFWYRQQPGQSLTLIATANQGSEATYESGFVIDKFPISRPNLTFSTLTVSNMSPEDSSIYLCSVGGGQVAETQHFGPGTRLLVL.

The chain carries TRBV28 and TRBJ2-7; TRBD2 agrees at 7 bases. The ends lost 5 bases at V and 4 bases at J; junction bases unmatched: 8. The germline V gene encodes CDR1 MDHEN and CDR2 SYDVKM. The CDR3 is made up of 14 amino acids. The CDR3 spells CASSPGPGGYEQYF. As DNA, the CDR3 is TGTGCCAGCAGTCCCGGGCCGGGGGGATACGAGCAGTACTTC. The full variable domain, with the rest looked up from reference TRBV28 and TRBJ2-7, is DVKVTQSSRYLVKRTGEKVFLECVQDMDHENMFWYRQDPGLGLRLIYFSYDVKMKEKGDIPEGYSVSREKKERFSLILESASTNQTSMYLCASSPGPGGYEQYFGPGTRLTVT.

The rearrangement uses TRBV11-3 and TRBJ2-3; D is possibly TRBD2 (6 bases). The CDR3 is made up of 13 amino acids. The ends were cut back, 5 bases at V and 6 bases at J, with 12 bases in the middle. Germline V gene lookup returns CDR1 SGHNT and CDR2 YENEEA. Here the CDR3 reads CASSPSGGDTQYF. The CDR3 DNA sequence: TGTGCCAGCAGCCCTAGTGGGGGGGATACGCAGTATTTT. The full variable domain, completed using reference TRBV11-3 and TRBJ2-3, is EAGVVQSPRYKIIEKKQPVAFWCNPISGHNTLYWYLQNLGQGPELLIRYENEEAVDDSQLPKDRFSAERLKGVDSTLKIQPAELGDSAVYLCASSPSGGDTQYFGPGTRLTVL.

This clone was seen only once. In DNA form, the CDR3 reads TGTGCCAGCAGCGACACGGGACAGGAGAACACTGAAGCTTTCTTT. It translates to CASSDTGQENTEAFF. The chain links TRBV9 to TRBJ1-1; TRBD1 matches at 8 bases. Per the germline V gene, CDR1 is SGDLS and CDR2 is YYNGEE. J was trimmed by 1 base and V by 3 bases; bases with no gene match: 5. This CDR3 spans 15 amino acids.

This chain links TRBV5-1 with TRBJ2-7, with 7 bases fitting TRBD2. The CDR3 is 15 residues long. The germline gives CDR1 SGHRS, CDR2 YFSETQ. V trimming: 4 bases; J trimming: 0 bases; junction bases outside the gene matches: 7. The CDR3 region is CASSRLAGSSYEQYF. The CDR3 DNA reads as TGCGCCAGCAGCCGACTAGCAGGCAGCTCCTACGAGCAGTACTTC.

This clone turned up a few times. CDR3 sequence reads: CASSPLSGSQPQHF. DNA of the CDR3: TGTGCCAGTAGTCCTTTATCCGGGAGCCAGCCCCAGCATTTT. V is TRBV19 and J is TRBJ1-5; no firm D call. Trimming left V 5 bases short and J 7 bases short, with 15 bases between. CDR3 size: 14 residues. Germline assignment: CDR1 LNHDA and CDR2 SQIVND (reference sequence).

The V and J genes are TRBV29-1 and TRBJ2-1, with D possibly called TRBD1 or TRBD2 (5 bases each). Trimming took off 7 bases at V and 0 bases at J, with 10 bases between the two ends. Germline V gene sequence: CDR1 SQVTM, CDR2 ANQGSEA. The length of the CDR3 is 13 residues. The CDR3 loop is CSGGSGSYNEQFF. Here the CDR3 DNA reads TGCAGCGGGGGGAGCGGCTCCTACAATGAGCAGTTCTTC.

This clone has a single count. The chain links TRBV2 to TRBJ1-2; maybe TRBD1 (5 bases). The CDR3 contains 14 residues. CDR1 SNHLY and CDR2 FYNNEI come from the germline V gene. Trimming pared 2 bases from V and 6 bases from J, leaving 13 bases between. As DNA, the CDR3 is TGTGCCAGCAGTGAATTGAGGGGATTGGATGGCTACACCTTC. Its protein is CASSELRGLDGYTF.

This chain joins TRBV4-2 and TRBJ2-7; D is unclear. Trimming stripped 1 base from V and 2 bases from J, with 12 bases between. The germline CDR1 and CDR2 sequences are LGHNA and YNFKEQ. The CDR3 has 15 amino acids. CDR3 amino acids: CASSQGLTLAYEQYF. The CDR3 nucleotides are TGTGCCAGCAGCCAAGGGTTGACTCTGGCCTACGAGCAGTACTTC.

This clone was seen only a few times. The chain couples TRBV6-4 to TRBJ2-3; the D gene is possibly TRBD2 (6 bases). Trimming removed 6 bases at V and 6 bases at J, with 13 bases between. Germline V gene sequence: CDR1 MRHNA, CDR2 SNTAGT. This CDR3 region has 13 residues. The CDR3: CASRAPGGDTQYF. The CDR3 DNA reads TGTGCCAGCAGAGCTCCTGGGGGGGATACGCAGTATTTT.

The genes are TRBV7-3 and TRBJ2-3, with D perhaps matching TRBD1 or TRBD2 (7 bases each). This CDR3 region has 17 residues. Trimming pared 5 bases from V and 2 bases from J, leaving 20 bases between. CDR1 and CDR2 from the germline V gene are SGHTA and FQGTGA. CDR3 DNA: TGTGCCAGCAGCCCCAGGGGGAGCGGGGATTACACAGATACGCAGTATTTT. Its protein is CASSPRGSGDYTDTQYF.

In its sample, this clone was seen a few times. This sequence joins TRBV30 and TRBJ1-1; 8 nucleotides match TRBD1. CDR1 is GTSNPN and CDR2 is SVGIG in the germline V gene (reference sequence). V trimming: 4 bases; J trimming: 7 bases; junction bases outside the gene matches: 5. This CDR3 contains 12 residues. The CDR3 sequence is CAWTGGGDEAFF. The DNA for the CDR3 is TGTGCCTGGACAGGGGGCGGTGATGAAGCTTTCTTT.

DNA for the CDR3: TGTGCCAGCAGCTTAGGAGGGTCTGGGGCCAACGTCCTGACTTTC. It yields the protein CASSLGGSGANVLTF. V usage is TRBV7-2 and J usage is TRBJ2-6; TRBD2 is a possible D gene (5 bases). In germline, CDR1 is SGHTA, CDR2 FQGNSA. The V and J ends lost 1 base and 1 base respectively, with 5 bases between them. The CDR3 has 15 residues.

J is TRBJ2-3 and V is TRBV7-8; D is perhaps TRBD2 (6 bases). Deletions cut 5 bases from V and 1 base from J, with 13 bases between. From germline, CDR1 is SGHVS and CDR2 FQNEAQ. This CDR3 is built from 15 residues. The CDR3 sequence: CASSLLQRGTDTQYF. Written as DNA, the CDR3 is TGTGCCAGCAGCCTCCTTCAGCGGGGCACAGATACGCAGTATTTT.

In its sample, this clone was seen once. This chain joins TRBV6-5 and TRBJ2-7; 8 bases fit TRBD1. After removal of 5 bases from V and 5 bases from J, the junction contained 8 bases not matched to a gene. The CDR3 totals 14 residues. Germline V CDR1 and CDR2: MNHEY, SVGAGI. CDR3 sequence reads: CASSPGQGRDEQYF. The CDR3 DNA follows: TGTGCCAGCAGTCCTGGACAGGGAAGGGACGAGCAGTACTTC.

The chain links TRBV5-1 to TRBJ1-2; D unresolved. The CDR3 length is 14 residues. Germline CDR1 and CDR2: SGHRS and YFSETQ. The V and J ends lost 4 bases and 6 bases respectively, with 16 bases between them. The CDR3 is CASSKNPGSDGYTF. CDR3 sequence (DNA): TGCGCCAGCAGCAAGAATCCAGGTTCGGATGGCTACACCTTC.

The rearrangement uses TRBV5-5 and TRBJ2-1; 7 nucleotides line up with TRBD2. CDR1 is SGHKS, CDR2 YYEKEE, per germline (reference sequence). The V gene end was trimmed by 4 bases and the J gene end by 9 bases; junction bases not matched to a gene: 4. This CDR3 is 12 amino acids long. CDR3 residues: CASSGTSVEQFF. CDR3 DNA sequence: TGTGCCAGCAGCGGCACTAGCGTTGAGCAGTTCTTC.

To note about this clone: Its ends do not fully match the called genes, so a read error is possible. The chain couples TRBV19 to TRBJ2-7; 7 bases align to TRBD2. This CDR3 is 15 amino acids long. Germline CDR1 and CDR2: LNHDA and SQIVND (reference sequence). The CDR3 coding sequence is TGTGCCAGTAGTATAGATGTAGCTAGCGGAGAGGAGCTGTACTTC. This encodes CASSIDVASGEELYF.

The CDR3 is CASSKGGANEQFF. CDR3 nucleotide sequence: TGCGCCAGCAGCAAAGGGGGCGCGAATGAGCAGTTCTTC. The chain couples TRBV10-1 to TRBJ2-1, with 7 positions matching TRBD1. The V gene end was trimmed by 6 bases and the J gene end by 7 bases; junction bases not matched to a gene: 6. The CDR3 consists of 13 residues. Germline V gives CDR1 WNHNN, CDR2 SYGVQD (reference sequence).